This T cell receptor beta chain was found in a study of shared clonotypes between healthy human individuals. The protocol was immunoSEQ multiplex PCR, while the TCRdb copy is restricted to in-frame clones and leaves out a portion. The table includes roughly 2,300,000 clones, less than 95% detected once. There are 14 residues in the CDR3. Germline assignment: CDR1 MNHNS and CDR2 SASEGT. V was clipped by 9 bases and J by 6 bases; unmatched bases: 5. Sequenced sample: naive CD4+ T cells from PBMCs. Documented subset: CD45RA+ positively selected. The chain recombines TRBV6-1 with TRBJ2-3, with 14 positions matching TRBD2. The TCR originated in a man between 18 and 35 years old in good health. Some clones in this sample may be carry-over from other donors' samples. CDR3 nucleotide sequence: TGTGCCAGTAGACTAGCGGGAGGGGGCGATACGCAGTATTTT. It encodes CASRLAGGGDTQYF.